The 8 T cell receptor beta chains below were found in one sample sequenced in a study of CD4 T cells in relation to SARS-CoV-2 and coronaviruses. These TCRs' antigens remain unknown. Assay: immunoSEQ multiplex PCR; the TCRdb copy retains only in-frame clones and omits some. The sample lists about 26,000 clones, more than 60% occurring once. Before the COVID-19 pandemic, during about 2010-2018, CD4+ T cells were taken from unexposed donors. After roughly ten days of culture, CD4+ T cells were isolated. Material: CD4+ T cells from PBMCs, cultured in vitro. The receptors were gathered from a human donor in good health.

The J gene is TRBJ2-1, the V gene TRBV5-6; 9 nucleotides match TRBD2. The CDR3 spans 17 residues. Germline V gene sequence: CDR1 SGHDT, CDR2 YYEEEE. V was clipped by 0 bases and J by 3 bases; unmatched bases: 7. The DNA of the CDR3 is TGTGCCAGCAGCTTGGAAGTGCTAGCGGGGAACTACAATGAGCAGTTCTTC. This codes for CASSLEVLAGNYNEQFF.

The chain has TRBV18 and TRBJ1-1, with no clear D. The CDR3 length is 14 residues. Germline V gives CDR1 KGHSH, CDR2 LQKENI. The V and J ends lost 2 bases and 0 bases respectively, with 7 bases between them. This CDR3 is CASSPREMNTEAFF. The DNA of the CDR3 is TGTGCCAGCTCACCAAGGGAAATGAACACTGAAGCTTTCTTT.

The chain employs TRBV5-1 and TRBJ2-1, with TRBD2 matching over 16 bases. CDR1 and CDR2 (germline): SGHRS, YFSETQ. The CDR3 is 21 residues long. With 0 bases clipped from V and 8 bases from J, the junction kept 17 bases outside the gene matches. The chain's CDR3 is CASSLDGFWGLAGGVGYEQFF. For the CDR3, the DNA is TGCGCCAGCAGCTTGGATGGGTTCTGGGGACTAGCGGGAGGGGTAGGCTATGAGCAGTTCTTC.

In this sample, this clone turned up a few times. V usage is TRBV10-1 and J usage is TRBJ2-7; D is unresolved. CDR3 size: 14 residues. Germline loops: CDR1 WNHNN, CDR2 SYGVQD (reference sequence). V lost 2 bases to trimming and J lost 1 base, with 9 bases between them. The CDR3 nucleotides are TGCGCCAGCAGTGAGACCGGCGTATCCTACGAGCAGTACTTC. Protein sequence: CASSETGVSYEQYF.

The V call is TRBV7-2, the J call TRBJ1-6; D possibly corresponds to TRBD1 (5 bases). Germline values: CDR1 SGHTA, CDR2 FQGNSA. V dropped 1 base and J dropped 9 bases, with 10 bases sitting between them. The CDR3 runs 14 residues. CDR3 sequence (DNA): TGTGCCAGCAGCTTAGAGGTCCAGGGTTCACCCCTCCACTTT. As protein: CASSLEVQGSPLHF.

CDR3 in DNA: TGTGCCTGGACTGACCGGGACAGGGTCAGCGAGCAGTACTTC. Its translation is CAWTDRDRVSEQYF. The chain links TRBV30 to TRBJ2-7, with 9 bases that match TRBD1. Germline V gene sequence: CDR1 GTSNPN, CDR2 SVGIG (reference sequence). The CDR3 length is 14 residues. Trimming took 4 bases from V and 6 from J; bases not matched to a gene: 10.

The rearrangement uses TRBV24-1 and TRBJ1-2, with TRBD1 identical over 8 bases. Losses at the gene ends were 3 bases for V and 2 bases for J; bases not matched to a gene: 10. Germline assignment: CDR1 KGHDR and CDR2 SFDVKD. This CDR3 has 17 amino acids. CDR3 sequence (DNA): TGTGCCACCAGTGATGCCGACAGGGGAAGAGACAACTATGGCTACACCTTC. This sequence encodes CATSDADRGRDNYGYTF.

The V call is TRBV7-2, the J call TRBJ2-7; 8 bases align to TRBD2. The germline V gene encodes CDR1 SGHTA and CDR2 FQGNSA. The CDR3 runs 16 residues. Trimming removed 2 bases from V and 1 base from J; junction bases left unmatched: 7. As DNA, the CDR3 is TGTGCCAGCAGCTTATTCCCCCTAGCGGGTTCCTACGAGCAGTACTTC. Translation: CASSLFPLAGSYEQYF.